This TCR beta chain was recovered during a study of T cell repertoires in cytomegalovirus infection. Across the study: Signatures in public TCR beta sequences pointed to both CMV infection and matching HLA type. Whole-study results and caveats: In two of eight donors, the top clonotype was HLA-C-restricted CMV-specific.

Germline V gene data show CDR1 as DFQATT and CDR2 as SNEGSKA (reference sequence). The CDR3 has 14 residues. Trimming stripped 0 bases from V and 6 bases from J, with 13 bases between. In the case of this clonotype: Its antigen is undetermined.

TCRdb passed the reads through MiXCR, listing each CDR3 protein once. The profile shows more than 150,000 distinct CDR3 sequences, approximately 19% of them singletons. The J gene is TRBJ2-3, the V gene TRBV20-1, with D possibly being TRBD2 (6 bases). The sequenced material came from PBMCs. This clonotype was sampled from a human donor in good health (CMV status not recorded). Some clones in this sample may be carry-over from other donors' samples. CDR3: CSARDLGGTDTQYF. CDR3 nucleotides: TGCAGTGCTAGAGATTTAGGAGGGACGGATACGCAGTATTTT.